This T cell receptor beta chain was sequenced in a study of T-cell memory formation after mild COVID-19 listed by TCRdb under 2021. Study-wide context: Most TCR sequence clusters were specific to one of the two donors. Two young, previously healthy adult volunteers, one female and one male, were included in the cohort. T-cell clones expanding and contracting after mild COVID-19 in two donors were tracked by longitudinal TCRalpha and TCRbeta repertoire sequencing. The research as a whole found: Some responding clones were found in pre-infection memory, which suggests that pre-existing cross-reactive memory T cells took part in the SARS-CoV-2 response. The second-wave clones that peaked on day 37 were not confirmed to be SARS-CoV-2 specific. Clones that contracted from day 15 to 85 showed balanced CD4/CD8 phenotypes, whereas a second wave of clones that expanded from day 15 to 37 leaned towards CD4+. Contracting CD4+ clones were located mainly in the CM and EM memory subsets, whereas CD8+ clones were found to be enriched in EMRA. Only two mild cases were covered by the study, and larger cohorts that include severe cases with pre-infection samples were considered necessary.

Sequencing was carried out with an Illumina NovaSeq 6000. Using 5'RACE with constant-segment primers, TCRalpha and TCRbeta cDNA libraries were constructed, with sample barcodes and unique molecular identifiers added in the process. Trizol reagent was used to extract RNA from every sample. Libraries were amplified in two PCR steps, with a second sample barcode and Illumina TruSeq adapters added in the second step. Sequencing of libraries was performed on an Illumina NovaSeq with 2 x 150 bp paired-end reads. Concerning the study's data processing: Reads were demultiplexed and collapsed into UMI-guided consensus sequences with migec v1.2.7. Using mixcr v2.1.11, the UMI consensuses were aligned to TRA and TRB V and J templates and assembled into clonotypes. Clonotypes were classified as expanded or contracted when called significant by both edgeR and NoisET, with noise models trained on biological replicates. For edgeR calls, the thresholds were a false discovery rate-adjusted p below 0.01 and a log2 fold-change of 1. PCA with hierarchical clustering of max-normalized trajectories of the 1000 most abundant clonotypes was used as exploratory dynamics analysis. Each responding clone was given a CD4 or CD8 phenotype based on the CD4+ and CD8+ repertoires, which had been sequenced separately. Clones were called with MiXCR by TCRdb after fastp trimmed the public reads at Q25, and only in-frame beta chains were retained. Each entry merges the rows of one CDR3 protein and shows their most common DNA and genes. These V and J calls originate from TCRdb's pipeline instead of the authors' own analysis. The sample includes roughly 120,000 distinct CDR3 sequences, with approximately 16% observed a single time. The ten most abundant clones make up about 14% of the sample.

V loses 5 bases, J loses 8 bases, and the germline ends lie 19 bases apart. CDR3 length: 14 amino acids, cysteine to phenylalanine. Only the CDR3 part of the read is kept: 42 bases, read in frame from the first base. Per the germline V gene, SGHVS is the CDR1 and FQNEAQ is the CDR2. This clonotype came up many times. What antigen it recognizes has not been identified. There are no base qualities to consult, and no much larger clone falls within one base. Ficoll-Paque density gradient centrifugation was used to isolate PBMCs. Sequenced sample: PBMCs or a T cell subset sorted from them (not recorded which). This TCR derives from an adult woman who had mild COVID-19 (a few samples of this study predate the infection). The sample titles of this study are shuffled in the database, so cell type and time point are left out; the donor was told from shared clones. The chain uses TRBV7-8 and TRBJ2-7, with no confident D gene call. The DNA is TGTGCCAGCAGCCCATCATCAACCCTCTTCAAGCAGTACTTC. It is translated as CASSPSSTLFKQYF.